This TCR beta chain was sequenced for a study of CD8+ T cells in alopecia areata. Extracted RNA was reverse transcribed into cDNA, the sequencing template. The table came from immunoSEQ multiplex PCR; TCRdb's copy has only in-frame clones and leaves some out. The table lists about 23,000 clones, 50% to 55% of them singletons. Germline V gene lookup returns CDR1 MNHNY and CDR2 SVGAGI (reference sequence). Between the trimmed V and J ends, which lost 11 bases and 0 bases, there was a span of 13 bases. The length of the CDR3 is 14 residues. This clone has more than one count but fewer than ten. V gene TRBV6-6 combines with J gene TRBJ2-2; D unresolved. What was sequenced was NKG2D-high CD8+ T cells sorted from blood. The sequence was obtained from a human donor with alopecia areata. The CDR3 DNA follows: TGTGCCCATGGAACAGCGTCGAACACCGGGGAGCTGTTTTTT. It encodes CAHGTASNTGELFF.